Shown below are 21 T cell receptor beta chains from a single sample sequenced in a study of regulatory T cells in long-lasting Graves disease. Sample time point: newly diagnosed GD, antithyroid drugs for less than 3 months. The TCR library was made from RNA extracted from PBMCs. Investigators prepared the TCR beta libraries by applying iRepertoire HTBI primers and Arm-PCR of CDR3 regions. A single record per CDR3 protein comes from TCRdb applying MiXCR to the multiplex PCR reads. The sample contains 450,000 to 500,000 distinct CDR3 sequences, 15% to 20% of which appear only once. Separately, the same data were catalogued under a study of T cells in Graves' hyperthyroidism and ophthalmopathy.

The sample here was peripheral blood mononuclear cells (PBMCs), taken at new diagnosis, from a patient treated with antithyroid drugs. The receptor set was obtained from a middle-aged man with Graves disease.

Ten or more counts support this clonotype. This chain links TRBV28 with TRBJ1-3, with no clear D. V was trimmed by 6 bases and J by 3 bases, leaving 6 bases between them. The germline gives CDR1 MDHEN, CDR2 SYDVKM. CDR3 length: 12 residues. The CDR3 reads CASSLGGNTIYF. CDR3 sequence (DNA): TGTGCCAGCAGCTTAGGTGGAAACACCATATATTTT. The full variable domain, rest sourced from reference TRBV28 and TRBJ1-3, is DVKVTQSSRYLVKRTGEKVFLECVQDMDHENMFWYRQDPGLGLRLIYFSYDVKMKEKGDIPEGYSVSREKKERFSLILESASTNQTSMYLCASSLGGNTIYFGEGSWLTVV.

Comment on this clonotype: A junction boundary mismatches the germline segment, possibly from a read error. CDR3 residues: CASSLAGDDTGELFF. In DNA, the CDR3 is TGTGCCAGCAGCTTAGCGGGAGACGATACCGGGGAGCTGTTTTTT. The rearrangement uses TRBV12-3 or TRBV12-4 and TRBJ2-2; TRBD2 matches 9 bases. The CDR3 sequence is 15 residues long.

Ten or more counts support this clonotype. The chain links TRBV20-1 to TRBJ2-1; 7 bases match TRBD2. The CDR3 is 14 amino acids. The germline gives CDR1 DFQATT, CDR2 SNEGSKA (reference sequence). Losses at the gene ends were 2 bases for V and 5 bases for J; bases not matched to a gene: 6. The CDR3: CSARSGKGHNEQFF. In DNA, the CDR3 is TGCAGTGCTAGAAGCGGGAAGGGTCACAATGAGCAGTTCTTC.

This clonotype was seen at least ten times. The V call is TRBV28, the J call TRBJ2-7; the match to TRBD1 covers 9 bases. Germline V gives CDR1 MDHEN, CDR2 SYDVKM. This CDR3 contains 16 residues. The V gene end was trimmed by 4 bases and the J gene end by 7 bases; junction bases not matched to a gene: 14. The CDR3 DNA follows: TGTGCCAGCAGTTCCCCCCCCGGGACAGGGAGAGAGGAGCAGTACTTC. This encodes CASSSPPGTGREEQYF.

This clonotype occurred a few times. CDR3 bases: TGTGCCAGCAGTGCCGATAGCGGGCAGAGCTCCTACGAGCAGTACTTC. This translates into CASSADSGQSSYEQYF. The chain couples TRBV25-1 to TRBJ2-7, with 7 nucleotides matching TRBD2. The length of the CDR3 is 16 residues. Germline V lookup: CDR1 MGHDK, CDR2 SYGVNS. The ends lost 4 bases at V and 0 bases at J; junction bases unmatched: 9.

The CDR3 DNA is TGCGCCAGCAGGACCATAGGAGGGGGGGCCCAGTACTTC. Protein product: CASRTIGGGAQYF. The chain employs TRBV5-1 and TRBJ2-5; tentatively, D is TRBD2 (7 bases). Germline-derived CDR1 and CDR2 are SGHRS and YFSETQ. The ends were cut back, 5 bases at V and 9 bases at J, with 17 bases in the middle. CDR3 length equals 13 residues.

This clonotype was seen many times. The V gene is TRBV13, the J gene TRBJ1-3; 8 bases agree with TRBD1. Germline V gene sequence: CDR1 PRHDT, CDR2 FYEKMQ (reference sequence). V lost 5 bases to trimming and J lost 8 bases; unmatched junction nucleotides: 8. This CDR3 has 14 amino acids. The CDR3 region is CASSGGQAPDTIYF. CDR3 sequence (DNA): TGTGCCAGCAGCGGGGGACAGGCCCCAGACACCATATATTTT.

This clonotype was observed a few times. The rearrangement uses TRBV7-3 and TRBJ2-2; TRBD2 is a possible D gene (5 bases). The length of the CDR3 is 14 residues. Germline-derived CDR1 and CDR2 are SGHTA and FQGTGA. V shed 5 bases and J shed 6 bases, with 13 bases lying between them. The CDR3 nucleotides read TGTGCCAGCAGCGTTGGACTGGTGGCCGGGGAGCTGTTTTTT. Residues: CASSVGLVAGELFF.

This clonotype occurred a few times. The chain employs TRBV7-9 and TRBJ2-5; D is possibly TRBD1 (5 bases). Germline lookup yields CDR1 SEHNR and CDR2 FQNEAQ (reference sequence). The CDR3 spans 14 residues. The ends were cut back, 5 bases at V and 1 base at J, with 11 bases in the middle. CDR3 sequence reads: CASSPRQLQETQYF. The CDR3 nucleotides are TGTGCCAGCAGCCCCCGACAGCTCCAAGAGACCCAGTACTTC.

Notes on this clonotype: Since a much larger clone is just one base distant, this may be a read error. The chain has TRBV15 and TRBJ2-1; maybe TRBD1 (5 bases). The CDR3 totals 12 residues. Trimming removed 3 bases at V and 13 bases at J, with 13 bases between. Per germline, CDR1 LNHNV and CDR2 YYDKDF (reference sequence). CDR3 protein: CATSRTEETQFF. Written as DNA, the CDR3 is TGTGCCACCAGCAGGACAGAAGAGACCCAGTTCTTC.

This clonotype appeared many times. This rearrangement joins TRBV28 to TRBJ1-2, with TRBD1 matching over 8 bases. The CDR3 extends over 15 amino acids. V dropped 2 bases and J dropped 4; count of bases not matched to a gene: 6. Germline CDR1 and CDR2: MDHEN and SYDVKM. The chain's CDR3 is CASSLALDRAYGYTF. CDR3 nucleotides: TGTGCCAGCAGTTTAGCTCTGGACAGGGCCTATGGCTACACCTTC.

The V and J genes are TRBV30 and TRBJ1-3; 7 nucleotides line up with TRBD1. There are 17 residues in the CDR3. Trimming cost V 5 bases and J 0 bases; bases outside gene matches: 13. Germline-derived CDR1 and CDR2 are GTSNPN and SVGIG (reference sequence). The CDR3 region is CAWGHRDRVYSGNTIYF. CDR3 bases: TGTGCCTGGGGCCACCGGGACAGAGTCTACTCTGGAAACACCATATATTTT.

This clonotype was counted between two and nine times. The chain recombines TRBV30 with TRBJ1-2; D call uncertain. The CDR3 length is 15 residues. Trimming removed 0 bases from V and 6 bases from J, with 17 bases in between. Germline V CDR1 and CDR2: GTSNPN, SVGIG (reference sequence). This chain's CDR3 is CAWSVLKAGINGYTF. The CDR3 DNA follows: TGTGCCTGGAGTGTCCTAAAGGCGGGGATAAATGGCTACACCTTC.

This clonotype was seen at least ten times. The V call is TRBV20-1, the J call TRBJ2-7; D gene unclear. CDR3 length: 13 residues. V shed 2 bases and J shed 3 bases, with 11 bases lying between them. Per germline, CDR1 DFQATT and CDR2 SNEGSKA (reference sequence). The DNA for the CDR3 is TGCAGTGCTAGATCCCCTGGGTTCTACGAGCAGTACTTC. This codes for CSARSPGFYEQYF.

A word on this clonotype: One end of the junction varies from germline; a read error may be responsible. This CDR3 reads CASSFRQGPLFEQYF. The CDR3 DNA reads TGCGCCAGCAGCTTCCGACAGGGACCTTTGTTTGAGCAGTACTTC. The gene calls are TRBV11-2 and TRBJ2-7; 7 nucleotides agree with TRBD1. Per germline, CDR1 SGHAT and CDR2 FQNNGV. The CDR3 extends over 15 amino acids. The whole variable domain, remainder taken from reference TRBV11-2 and TRBJ2-7, is EAGVAQSPRYKIIEKRQSVAFWCNPISGHATLYWYQQILGQGPKLLIQFQNNGVVDDSQLPKDRFSAERLKGVDSTLKIQPAKLEDSAVYLCASSFRQGPLFEQYFGPGTRLTVT.

The sample holds many counts of this clonotype. The chain combines TRBV5-1 with TRBJ1-1; D uncertain. CDR1 and CDR2 (germline): SGHRS, YFSETQ. The CDR3 length is 13 residues. Trimming took 0 bases from V and 6 from J, leaving 9 bases between them. The CDR3, as DNA: TGCGCCAGCAGCTTGGCGGACCCTTCTGAAGCTTTCTTT. This translates into CASSLADPSEAFF.

Here the CDR3 DNA reads TGTGCCAGCAGCCAAGATTTCGGAAACACCATATATTTT. This gives the protein CASSQDFGNTIYF. The rearrangement joins TRBV14 to TRBJ1-3; D not certain. The CDR3 has 13 amino acids. Trimming removed 0 bases at V and 4 bases at J, with 4 bases between. The germline gives CDR1 SGHDN, CDR2 FVKESK.

This clonotype was found a few times. The chain couples TRBV24-1 to TRBJ2-1; D gene ambiguous. V lost 6 bases to trimming and J lost 3 bases, with 14 bases between them. The CDR3 sequence is 15 residues long. The germline V gene has CDR1 KGHDR and CDR2 SFDVKD. The CDR3 DNA is TGTGCCACCAGTTTGACAAACGGCCACTACAATGAGCAGTTCTTC. Protein sequence: CATSLTNGHYNEQFF.

The chain uses TRBV12-3 or TRBV12-4 and TRBJ1-3; D remains unclear. CDR3 length: 15 amino acids. V was clipped by 0 bases and J by 0 bases, with 6 bases between them. CDR3 DNA sequence: TGTGCCAGCAGTTTAGCAGCCTCCTCTGGAAACACCATATATTTT. Its translation is CASSLAASSGNTIYF.

This clonotype came up a few times. The V and J genes are TRBV27 and TRBJ2-7; D gene ambiguous. The V end lost 3 bases, the J end lost 1 base, and 13 bases lay between the germline ends. Germline loops: CDR1 MNHEY, CDR2 SMNVEV (reference sequence). The CDR3 spans 15 residues. CDR3 DNA: TGTGCCAGCAGTTTTATGGCAGGCGCTTCCTACGAGCAGTACTTC. Protein sequence: CASSFMAGASYEQYF.

This clonotype was recorded at least ten times. The rearrangement joins TRBV6-1 to TRBJ1-2; D is unresolved. Per the germline V gene, CDR1 is MNHNS and CDR2 is SASEGT. The V and J ends lost 6 bases and 0 bases respectively, with 11 bases between them. The CDR3 consists of 14 residues. The CDR3 sequence is CASRLVGANYGYTF. The CDR3 region has the DNA TGTGCCAGCAGACTCGTGGGAGCTAACTATGGCTACACCTTC.